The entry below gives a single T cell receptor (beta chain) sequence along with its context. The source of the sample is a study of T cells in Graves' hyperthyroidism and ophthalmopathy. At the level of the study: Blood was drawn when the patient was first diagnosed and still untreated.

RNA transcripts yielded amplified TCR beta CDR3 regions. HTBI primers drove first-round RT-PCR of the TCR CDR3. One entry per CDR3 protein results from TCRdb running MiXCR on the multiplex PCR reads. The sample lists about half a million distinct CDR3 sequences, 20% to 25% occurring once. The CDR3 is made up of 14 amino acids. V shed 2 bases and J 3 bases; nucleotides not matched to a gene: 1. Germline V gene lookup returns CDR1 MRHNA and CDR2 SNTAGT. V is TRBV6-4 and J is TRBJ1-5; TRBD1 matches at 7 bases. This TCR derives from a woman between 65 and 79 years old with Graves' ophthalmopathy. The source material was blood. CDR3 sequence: CASSDRGLNQPQHF. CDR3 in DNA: TGTGCCAGCAGTGACAGGGGGCTCAATCAGCCCCAGCATTTT.